This T cell receptor beta chain was identified during a study of blood T cell repertoires in COVID-19. The method was immunoSEQ multiplex PCR; TCRdb's version includes in-frame clones alone and lacks a portion of them. The data contain 230,000 or so clones, about 80% of them seen just once; the ten biggest clones take up about 4.5%. V dropped 1 base and J dropped 1 base, with 11 bases sitting between them. The CDR3 length is 16 residues. Looked up from germline, CDR1 is SGHTA and CDR2 is FQGTGA. The TCR originated in a man aged 45-65 years with active or convalescent COVID-19. The material sequenced was peripheral blood. The genes are TRBV7-3 and TRBJ2-1; a possible D gene is TRBD1 (5 bases). The CDR3, as DNA: TGTGCCAGCAGCTTAAGTCCCAGGGCTTCCTACAATGAGCAGTTCTTC. It yields the protein CASSLSPRASYNEQFF.